These 26 T cell receptor beta chains were all obtained from the same sample, sequenced in a study of cytomegalovirus exposure and HLA in healthy donors. It was with 60 Vbeta and 13 Jbeta primers that the PCR ran. This table comes from immunoSEQ multiplex PCR, and its TCRdb copy is limited to in-frame clones, with some not included. This table has some 160,000 clones, 70% to 85% appearing once. The sample comprised PBMCs. All receptors derive from a woman between 40 and 55 years old in good health and CMV-seronegative.

The chain is built from TRBV27 and TRBJ1-6; TRBD1 might be the D (5 bases). With 6 bases removed from V and 6 bases from J, the gap between germline ends came to 15 bases. Looked up from germline, CDR1 is MNHEY and CDR2 is SMNVEV (reference sequence). The CDR3 extends over 15 amino acids. DNA for the CDR3: TGTGCCAGCAGACTTACCCAGGGTTTTAATTCACCCCTCCACTTT. Translating it yields CASRLTQGFNSPLHF.

The count of this clone is one. The CDR3 protein is CASTDSGSTDTQYF. CDR3 bases: TGTGCCAGCACCGATAGCGGGAGCACAGATACGCAGTATTTT. The chain employs TRBV5-5 and TRBJ2-3; 7 nucleotides line up with TRBD2. The V gene end was trimmed by 6 bases and the J gene end by 0 bases; junction bases not matched to a gene: 4. The length of the CDR3 is 14 residues. In germline, CDR1 is SGHKS, CDR2 YYEKEE (reference sequence).

This clone was counted between two and nine times. The chain combines TRBV29-1 with TRBJ1-4; 7 nucleotides agree with TRBD1. In germline, CDR1 is SQVTM, CDR2 ANQGSEA. CDR3 length equals 13 residues. Unmatched junction bases numbered 5, after V lost 6 bases and J lost 4 bases. Here the CDR3 DNA reads TGCAGCGTCCGGTCAGGGGGTAATGAAAAACTGTTTTTT. Translated, it gives CSVRSGGNEKLFF.

This chain uses TRBV5-1 with TRBJ2-5, with 12 bases lining up with TRBD2. The germline V gene has CDR1 SGHRS and CDR2 YFSETQ. V trimming: 3 bases; J trimming: 4 bases; junction bases outside the gene matches: 4. This CDR3 region has 15 residues. CDR3 sequence: CASSSLTSGGETQYF. DNA of the CDR3: TGCGCCAGCAGCTCTTTGACTAGCGGGGGAGAGACCCAGTACTTC.

The V and J genes are TRBV11-1 and TRBJ2-2; TRBD2 might be the D (5 bases). With 1 base removed from V and 7 bases from J, the gap between germline ends came to 10 bases. The V gene's germline CDR1 is SGHAT and CDR2 FQDESV (reference sequence). The CDR3 extends over 14 amino acids. CDR3 nucleotides: TGTGCCAGCAGCTTAGGACTAAGCCTCGGGGAGCTGTTTTTT. Its protein product is CASSLGLSLGELFF. The full variable domain, with the rest looked up from reference TRBV11-1 and TRBJ2-2, is EAEVAQSPRYKITEKSQAVAFWCDPISGHATLYWYRQILGQGPELLVQFQDESVVDDSQLPKDRFSAERLKGVDSTLKIQPAELGDSAMYLCASSLGLSLGELFFGEGSRLTVL.

A single count supports this clone. The chain has TRBV4-3 and TRBJ2-1; TRBD2 matches at 8 bases. This CDR3 has 15 amino acids. Trimming took 3 bases from V and 7 from J; bases not matched to a gene: 8. Germline CDR1 LGHNA, CDR2 YSLEER. CDR3 coding DNA: TGCGCCAGCAGCCAGGAGGAGAGCGGGAGTAATGAGCAGTTCTTC. Amino acids: CASSQEESGSNEQFF.

This clone has just one count. J is TRBJ1-4 and V is TRBV30, with D uncertain. The CDR3 has 13 residues. Trimming took off 0 bases at V and 10 bases at J, with 12 bases between the two ends. CDR1 GTSNPN and CDR2 SVGIG come from the germline V gene (reference sequence). CDR3 residues: CAWSVQGSGKLFF. The CDR3 DNA is TGTGCCTGGAGTGTACAAGGGAGCGGAAAACTGTTTTTT.

This clone was found a few times. The chain employs TRBV27 and TRBJ1-2; TRBD1 agrees at 8 bases. The germline V gene has CDR1 MNHEY and CDR2 SMNVEV (reference sequence). The CDR3 loop spans 15 amino acids. Germline trimming cut 6 bases from V and 7 bases from J; bases unmatched to any gene: 13. The CDR3 sequence: CASRQIGQGGRGYTF. The CDR3 region has the DNA TGTGCCAGCAGACAAATTGGACAGGGAGGCCGTGGCTACACCTTC.

About this clone itself: The same CDR3 can be traced to other DNA sequences in this sample. V is TRBV5-1 and J is TRBJ1-1; D is undetermined. CDR1 is SGHRS and CDR2 is YFSETQ in the germline V gene. There are 14 residues in the CDR3. Trimming shortened V by 0 bases and J by 0 bases, and 6 bases separated the two germline ends. In DNA, the CDR3 is TGCGCCAGCAGCTTGGGAGGTATGAACACTGAAGCTTTCTTT. Protein sequence: CASSLGGMNTEAFF.

A note on this clone: This specimen includes other DNA sequences encoding the same CDR3. This chain connects TRBV30 to TRBJ1-1; D is unclear. CDR1 and CDR2 from the germline V gene are GTSNPN and SVGIG (reference sequence). This CDR3 comprises 12 residues. V shed 2 bases and J shed 3 bases, with 7 bases lying between them. The CDR3 nucleotides are TGTGCCTGGAGTCCGAGGGACACTGAAGCTTTCTTT. Protein: CAWSPRDTEAFF.

This chain joins TRBV6-1 and TRBJ1-2; perhaps TRBD1 as D (5 bases). Trimming stripped 0 bases from V and 8 bases from J, with 13 bases between. CDR1 and CDR2 (germline): MNHNS, SASEGT. This CDR3 comprises 14 residues. CDR3 sequence (DNA): TGTGCCAGCAGTGAAGCTGGCAGGCCAGGGGGCTACACCTTC. Amino acids: CASSEAGRPGGYTF.

This chain links TRBV7-2 with TRBJ1-2; no clear D gene. The CDR3 length is 16 residues. Trimming stripped 1 base from V and 5 bases from J, with 17 bases between. Germline V gene lookup returns CDR1 SGHTA and CDR2 FQGNSA. The CDR3: CASSLEVPGMRYGYTF. The CDR3 bases are TGTGCCAGCAGCTTAGAGGTACCGGGAATGAGGTATGGCTACACCTTC.

This clone was found a few times. This sequence joins TRBV7-2 and TRBJ2-6, with a weak D call TRBD2 (5 bases). Germline V CDR1 and CDR2: SGHTA, FQGNSA. V was trimmed by 3 bases and J by 0 bases, leaving 18 bases between them. The CDR3 runs to 19 residues. The CDR3 loop is CASSLTKIRGGSGANVLTF. CDR3 nucleotides: TGTGCCAGCAGCTTGACTAAGATTCGCGGAGGCTCTGGGGCCAACGTCCTGACTTTC. The full variable domain, with the rest looked up from reference TRBV7-2 and TRBJ2-6, is GAGVSQSPSNKVTEKGKDVELRCDPISGHTALYWYRQSLGQGLEFLIYFQGNSAPDKSGLPSDRFSAERTGGSVSTLTIQRTQQEDSAVYLCASSLTKIRGGSGANVLTFGAGSRLTVL.

This rearrangement joins TRBV29-1 to TRBJ2-5; 7 bases align to TRBD1. Germline trimming cut 6 bases from V and 4 bases from J; bases unmatched to any gene: 2. The CDR3 loop spans 11 amino acids. Germline-derived CDR1 and CDR2 are SQVTM and ANQGSEA. The DNA for the CDR3 is TGCAGCGTCGGGACAGTAGAGACCCAGTACTTC. It is translated as CSVGTVETQYF.

The V call is TRBV11-1, the J call TRBJ2-5, with 12 bases identical to TRBD1. The CDR3 covers 15 residues. V lost 0 bases, J lost 13 bases, and 9 bases stayed unmatched. CDR1 is SGHAT and CDR2 is FQDESV in the germline V gene (reference sequence). CDR3 in amino acids: CASSLASGTGGVWYF. The DNA of the CDR3 is TGTGCCAGCAGCTTAGCCTCCGGGACAGGGGGCGTTTGGTACTTC. Supplemented by reference TRBV11-1 and TRBJ2-5, the full variable domain reads EAEVAQSPRYKITEKSQAVAFWCDPISGHATLYWYRQILGQGPELLVQFQDESVVDDSQLPKDRFSAERLKGVDSTLKIQPAELGDSAMYLCASSLASGTGGVWYFGPGTRLLVL.

J is TRBJ2-7 and V is TRBV6-6; TRBD1 is a possible D gene (6 bases). The CDR3 is 15 residues long. The V and J ends lost 5 bases and 6 bases respectively, with 20 bases between them. Germline-derived CDR1 and CDR2 are MNHNY and SVGAGI (reference sequence). The CDR3: CASSVQGSPGSEQYF. In DNA form, the CDR3 reads TGTGCCAGCAGTGTACAGGGATCCCCCGGCTCCGAGCAGTACTTC.

This chain uses TRBV30 with TRBJ1-6; TRBD1 matches at 7 bases. This CDR3 spans 14 amino acids. Germline CDR1 is GTSNPN and CDR2 is SVGIG (reference sequence). V gave up 3 bases and J gave up 5 bases; unmatched junction bases: 4. In DNA form, the CDR3 reads TGTGCCTGGAGGATAGGGACAGATAATTCACCCCTCCACTTT. It yields the protein CAWRIGTDNSPLHF. The variable domain in full, with the rest retrieved from reference TRBV30 and TRBJ1-6, is SQTIHQWPATLVQPVGSPLSLECTVEGTSNPNLYWYRQAAGRGLQLLFYSVGIGQISSEVPQNLSASRPQDRQFILSSKKLLLSDSGFYLCAWRIGTDNSPLHFGNGTRLTVT.

V is TRBV12-5 and J is TRBJ1-5, with D possibly TRBD1 on 6 matching bases. Germline CDR1 reads LGHNT; CDR2 reads FRNRAP. V was shortened by 2 bases and J by 0 bases, with 14 bases between the two germline ends. There are 17 residues in the CDR3. The CDR3 DNA sequence: TGTGCTAGTGGTTTGAAGACAGGCGTATATAGCAATCAGCCCCAGCATTTT. It is translated as CASGLKTGVYSNQPQHF.

The gene calls are TRBV6-1 and TRBJ2-7; possible D gene TRBD1, 7 bases. Germline V lookup: CDR1 MNHNS, CDR2 SASEGT. The CDR3 covers 15 residues. Trimming removed 7 bases from V and 2 bases from J, with 18 bases in between. This CDR3 is CASIERQGGPYEQYF. As DNA, the CDR3 is TGTGCCAGCATTGAGAGACAGGGAGGACCCTACGAGCAGTACTTC.

This chain connects TRBV19 to TRBJ1-3, with D unclear. Trimming pared 3 bases from V and 0 bases from J, leaving 15 bases between. Germline V CDR1 and CDR2: LNHDA, SQIVND (reference sequence). This CDR3 spans 17 amino acids. The CDR3 DNA reads TGTGCCAGTAGTATTCAAAGCAGGTCGAGCTCTGGAAACACCATATATTTT. This encodes CASSIQSRSSSGNTIYF.

This clone was seen only a few times. The CDR3 spells CASSLTGEVTHEQYF. In DNA, the CDR3 is TGTGCCAGCAGCTTGACTGGTGAGGTTACCCACGAGCAGTACTTC. The rearrangement links TRBV5-6 to TRBJ2-5; D remains unclear. The DNA end is a closer match to TRBJ2-7, so the J assignment may be wrong. The CDR3 has 15 amino acids. Germline assignment: CDR1 SGHDT and CDR2 YYEEEE.

This rearrangement joins TRBV29-1 to TRBJ2-2; TRBD2 is a possible D gene (7 bases). Trimming took off 5 bases at V and 6 bases at J, with 10 bases between the two ends. The germline CDR1 and CDR2 sequences are SQVTM and ANQGSEA. This CDR3 is built from 12 residues. The CDR3 DNA sequence: TGCAGCGTTAGGCGGGGGCCCGGGGAGCTGTTTTTT. Protein sequence: CSVRRGPGELFF.

The chain employs TRBV7-9 and TRBJ1-6; D not certain. The V and J ends lost 1 base and 9 bases respectively, with 4 bases between them. The CDR3 covers 12 residues. Per the germline V gene, CDR1 is SEHNR and CDR2 is FQNEAQ (reference sequence). DNA of the CDR3: TGTGCCAGCAGCTTAGGAGGTTCACCCCTCCACTTT. Translation gives CASSLGGSPLHF. Full variable domain (rest looked up from reference TRBV7-9 and TRBJ1-6): DTGVSQNPRHKITKRGQNVTFRCDPISEHNRLYWYRQTLGQGPEFLTYFQNEAQLEKSRLLSDRFSAERPKGSFSTLEIQRTEQGDSAMYLCASSLGGSPLHFGNGTRLTVT.

The rearrangement uses TRBV6-5 and TRBJ1-6, with D possibly TRBD1 on 5 matching bases. CDR1 MNHEY and CDR2 SVGAGI come from the germline V gene. The V and J ends lost 2 bases and 5 bases respectively, with 10 bases between them. The CDR3 spans 15 residues. The CDR3 loop is CASSYGAANNSPLHF. Here the CDR3 DNA reads TGTGCCAGCAGTTACGGGGCGGCTAATAATTCACCCCTCCACTTT.

The chain uses TRBV19 and TRBJ2-7; D might be TRBD1 (5 bases). Germline CDR1 reads LNHDA; CDR2 reads SQIVND (reference sequence). The CDR3 has 14 residues. V gave up 4 bases and J gave up 0 bases, with 10 bases separating them. CDR3 sequence reads: CASSTGPSSYEQYF. The CDR3 region has the DNA TGTGCCAGTAGTACAGGGCCGAGCTCCTACGAGCAGTACTTC.

J is TRBJ1-1 and V is TRBV5-4, with a possible D match to TRBD1 (6 bases). The CDR3 sequence is 15 residues long. Per germline, CDR1 SGHNT and CDR2 YYREEE (reference sequence). Deletions cut 4 bases from V and 1 base from J, with 14 bases between. The CDR3 nucleotides read TGTGCCAGCAGCCTAATCGGACAGAAGAACACTGAAGCTTTCTTT. It encodes CASSLIGQKNTEAFF.